This T cell receptor beta chain was obtained from a study of a mutant IDH1 vaccine in newly diagnosed glioma. Documented time point: baseline, week 1 (first vaccination visit). The treatment: pre-vaccination baseline after standard-of-care therapy. Clones were sequenced by immunoSEQ multiplex PCR, and TCRdb holds only the in-frame ones, with some missing. In the table there are about 92,000 clones, about 80% of which are singletons. Germline assignment: CDR1 GTSNPN and CDR2 SVGIG (reference sequence). V lost 3 bases, J lost 3 bases, and 6 bases stayed unmatched. The CDR3 is 15 amino acids. The sequences come from PBMCs, collected from a glioma patient treated with radiotherapy, temozolomide or both. This sequence originates from a woman between 45 and 65 years old with glioma. The J gene is TRBJ2-1, the V gene TRBV30, with 9 bases identical to TRBD2. The chain's CDR3 is CAWRGSGGNYNEQFF. The CDR3 bases are TGTGCCTGGAGGGGTAGCGGGGGAAACTACAATGAGCAGTTCTTC.